What follows are 14 T cell receptor beta chains derived from one specimen sequenced in a study of T-cell memory formation after mild COVID-19. TCRdb called the 5' RACE reads again in MiXCR, with one record for every CDR3 protein. In the table there are 450,000 to 700,000 distinct CDR3 sequences, 18% of which are singletons. The sequenced material came from PBMCs or a T cell subset sorted from them (not recorded which). These receptors all stem from an adult woman who had mild COVID-19 (a few samples of this study predate the infection). Cell type and time point are not known.

The CDR3 sequence: CSARDQGGSPYEQYV. The CDR3 coding sequence is TGCAGTGCTAGAGATCAAGGGGGCAGTCCCTACGAGCAGTACGTC. The chain has TRBV20-1 and TRBJ2-7; 7 bases line up with TRBD1. The CDR3 is 15 residues long. Germline assignment: CDR1 DFQATT and CDR2 SNEGSKA (reference sequence). V lost 0 bases and J lost 2; bases outside the gene matches: 7.

The sample holds a few counts of this clonotype. The V and J genes are TRBV24-1 and TRBJ2-3; D call uncertain. V was shortened by 2 bases and J by 1 base, with 3 bases between the two germline ends. The CDR3 extends over 13 amino acids. The germline V gene encodes CDR1 KGHDR and CDR2 SFDVKD. CDR3 sequence reads: CATSDWGTDTQYF. The CDR3 nucleotides are TGTGCCACCAGTGATTGGGGCACAGATACGCAGTATTTT.

This clonotype showed up just a few times. This rearrangement joins TRBV19 to TRBJ1-1; weak D call: TRBD1 (6 bases). The CDR3 totals 14 residues. Germline CDR1 reads LNHDA; CDR2 reads SQIVND (reference sequence). V lost 2 bases to trimming and J lost 6 bases, with 13 bases between them. DNA for the CDR3: TGTGCCAGTAGTATACCAGGGGATGGAGCTGAAGCTTTCTTT. It yields the protein CASSIPGDGAEAFF.

This clonotype was counted between two and nine times. The V and J genes are TRBV5-1 and TRBJ1-1; D is ambiguous. There are 16 residues in the CDR3. V lost 0 bases to trimming and J lost 0 bases, with 12 bases between them. The germline CDR1 and CDR2 sequences are SGHRS and YFSETQ. CDR3 bases: TGCGCCAGCAGCTTGGACATAGGTCAAATGAACACTGAAGCTTTCTTT. Protein sequence: CASSLDIGQMNTEAFF.

This chain links TRBV5-4 with TRBJ2-2; TRBD2 is a possible D gene (7 bases). V was cut by 4 bases and J by 3 bases, with 16 bases left in between. CDR1 is SGHNT, CDR2 YYREEE, per germline (reference sequence). This CDR3 is built from 16 residues. The CDR3: CASSTLAGADTGELFF. The CDR3 DNA sequence: TGTGCCAGCAGCACCCTCGCGGGGGCGGACACCGGGGAGCTGTTTTTT. The entire variable domain, with the rest obtained from reference TRBV5-4 and TRBJ2-2, is as follows: ETGVTQSPTHLIKTRGQQVTLRCSSQSGHNTVSWYQQALGQGPQFIFQYYREEENGRGNFPPRFSGLQFPNYSSELNVNALELDDSALYLCASSTLAGADTGELFFGEGSRLTVL.

This clonotype was recorded a few times. The gene calls are TRBV12-3 or TRBV12-4 and TRBJ2-1; TRBD2 matches 10 bases. With V trimmed by 2 bases and J by 8 bases, 3 bases remained unmatched. The CDR3 is 14 amino acids. The CDR3 region is CASSLIAGGDEQFF. CDR3 sequence (DNA): TGTGCCAGCAGTTTAATAGCGGGGGGAGATGAGCAGTTCTTC.

This clonotype came up a few times. The chain uses TRBV24-1 and TRBJ1-2; D may be TRBD1 (6 bases). This CDR3 has 15 amino acids. The germline gives CDR1 KGHDR, CDR2 SFDVKD. V shed 3 bases and J shed 1 base, with 11 bases lying between them. For the CDR3, the DNA is TGTGCCACCAGTGATGCCCCACAGGGTAACTATGGCTACACCTTC. Translated: CATSDAPQGNYGYTF.

This clonotype has a handful of counts. The chain is built from TRBV20-1 and TRBJ1-1, with D uncertain. In germline, CDR1 is DFQATT, CDR2 SNEGSKA (reference sequence). The CDR3 contains 14 residues. Trimming took 5 bases from V and 1 from J, leaving 14 bases between them. The CDR3 is CSAREAQPNTEAFF. The CDR3 DNA reads TGCAGTGCTCGCGAAGCACAGCCGAACACTGAAGCTTTCTTT.

V usage is TRBV6-1 and J usage is TRBJ1-1, with 8 bases identical to TRBD1. CDR1 MNHNS and CDR2 SASEGT come from the germline V gene. This CDR3 is 15 amino acids long. Germline trimming cut 6 bases from V and 1 base from J; bases unmatched to any gene: 7. The CDR3 sequence is CASSAQGTGNTEAFF. The CDR3 nucleotides read TGTGCCAGCAGCGCACAGGGGACAGGGAACACTGAAGCTTTCTTT.

The table lists this clonotype with many counts. The J gene is TRBJ2-7, the V gene TRBV29-1, with D unclear. The CDR3 is 12 residues long. CDR1 is SQVTM and CDR2 is ANQGSEA in the germline V gene. V lost 0 bases and J 5 bases, leaving 8 bases between the germline ends. This CDR3 reads CSVEDDRDEQYF. In nucleotides, the CDR3 is TGCAGCGTTGAAGATGATCGTGACGAGCAGTACTTC.

This clonotype appeared a few times. This sequence joins TRBV6-2 or TRBV6-3 and TRBJ2-7, with D uncertain. Trimming removed 0 bases from V and 6 bases from J, with 9 bases in between. This CDR3 comprises 13 residues. CDR1 is MNHEY and CDR2 is SVGEGT in the germline V gene. In DNA, the CDR3 is TGTGCCAGCAGTTACTCGATAGGACGCGAGCAGTACTTC. Translating gives CASSYSIGREQYF.

This chain joins TRBV3-1 and TRBJ2-3, with 11 bases lining up with TRBD2. The CDR3 extends over 16 amino acids. V lost 8 bases to trimming and J lost 3 bases; unmatched junction nucleotides: 10. From germline, CDR1 is LGHDT and CDR2 YNNKEL (reference sequence). Written as DNA, the CDR3 is TGTGCCAGCTCCGGGACTAGCGGAGAGTTGACAGATACGCAGTATTTT. It encodes CASSGTSGELTDTQYF.

This chain connects TRBV24-1 to TRBJ2-1; tentative D call: TRBD2 (7 bases). Per germline, CDR1 KGHDR and CDR2 SFDVKD. Trimming stripped 5 bases from V and 8 bases from J, with 12 bases between. The CDR3 extends over 13 amino acids. The CDR3 loop is CATSVAGADEQFF. CDR3 DNA: TGTGCCACCAGTGTCGCGGGGGCGGATGAGCAGTTCTTC.

The chain combines TRBV6-5 with TRBJ2-2; unclear D gene. The germline V gene has CDR1 MNHEY and CDR2 SVGAGI. Trimming took off 0 bases at V and 1 base at J, with 9 bases between the two ends. CDR3 size: 16 residues. The CDR3 nucleotides read TGTGCCAGCAGTTACTCGTTAACAAAGAACACCGGGGAGCTGTTTTTT. Translation gives CASSYSLTKNTGELFF.